Listed here is a single TCR beta chain. Its specificity is not known. Between the trimmed V and J ends, which lost 5 bases and 4 bases, there was a span of 9 bases. CDR3 length: 14 amino acids. These data come from a study of T cells after yellow fever vaccination. Broader study findings: Across the CD4 and CD8 compartments, a small share of clonotypes was present in both.

TCRdb redid the calling of the 5' RACE reads with MiXCR, one entry per CDR3 protein. The sample gives about 320,000 distinct CDR3 sequences, around 12% of which show up once; about 3% is in the top ten. The sample consisted of CD4+ T cells sorted from PBMCs, taken 15 days after the yellow fever booster vaccination. This clonotype originated in a man aged 18-30 years who received the YFV17D yellow fever vaccine. The rearrangement joins TRBV12-3 or TRBV12-4 to TRBJ2-6, with D possibly being TRBD2 (5 bases). The CDR3 loop reads CASSPRGGANVLTF. The CDR3 DNA reads as TGTGCCAGCAGTCCCCGCGGGGGGGCCAACGTCCTGACTTTC.